A single sample is the source of the 32 T cell receptor beta chains below, sequenced in a study of blood T cell repertoires in COVID-19. Sequenced by immunoSEQ multiplex PCR; TCRdb stores in-frame clones only, minus some. In the table there are roughly 150,000 clones, just over 90% of which are singletons. Sequencing used peripheral blood. These receptors were taken from a woman in her sixties with COVID-19, enrolled during active disease.

The chain recombines TRBV14 with TRBJ1-2; D remains ambiguous. CDR1 and CDR2 (germline): SGHDN, FVKESK. Trimming left V 1 base short and J 10 bases short, with 13 bases between. The length of the CDR3 is 13 residues. CDR3 bases: TGTGCCAGCAGCCAAGGTACCGACAACGTCTACACCTTC. Translation: CASSQGTDNVYTF.

This chain connects TRBV4-3 to TRBJ2-6, with D maybe TRBD1 (6 bases). Trimming left V 0 bases short and J 1 base short, with 7 bases between. CDR3 length equals 16 residues. Germline V gene sequence: CDR1 LGHNA, CDR2 YSLEER. The CDR3 region has the DNA TGCGCCAGCAGCCAAGATACAGGGTCTGGGGCCAACGTCCTGACTTTC. Its protein is CASSQDTGSGANVLTF.

This chain links TRBV6-4 with TRBJ2-3; possibly TRBD1 for D (6 bases). Trimming pared 0 bases from V and 4 bases from J, leaving 8 bases between. Per germline, CDR1 MRHNA and CDR2 SNTAGT. The length of the CDR3 is 14 residues. The CDR3 here is CASSDSKGADTQYF. In DNA form, the CDR3 reads TGTGCCAGCAGTGACTCGAAGGGGGCAGATACGCAGTATTTT.

In its sample, this clone was seen once. The chain recombines TRBV19 with TRBJ1-6, with 10 bases that match TRBD1. The trim removed 1 base at V and 7 bases at J, leaving 4 bases unmatched. There are 16 residues in the CDR3. CDR1 and CDR2 (germline): LNHDA, SQIVND (reference sequence). The chain's CDR3 is CASSIASDRGNSPLHF. As DNA, the CDR3 is TGTGCCAGTAGTATAGCCTCGGACAGGGGGAATTCACCCCTCCACTTT.

This chain links TRBV27 with TRBJ2-5, with D possibly TRBD1 on 6 matching bases. CDR1 MNHEY and CDR2 SMNVEV come from the germline V gene (reference sequence). There are 13 residues in the CDR3. V was pared by 6 bases and J by 1 base, with 9 bases between. As DNA, the CDR3 is TGTGCCAGCAGGTGGACAGCCCAAGAGACCCAGTACTTC. It specifies CASRWTAQETQYF.

The J gene is TRBJ1-2, the V gene TRBV14; 8 nucleotides align to TRBD1. CDR3 length: 14 residues. The V and J ends lost 4 bases and 4 bases, in that order; junction bases with no gene match: 5. Per the germline V gene, CDR1 is SGHDN and CDR2 is FVKESK. CDR3 sequence: CASSRSGTGYGYTF. The CDR3 region has the DNA TGTGCCAGCAGCCGTTCCGGGACAGGCTATGGCTACACCTTC.

This clone was counted a single time. The chain employs TRBV7-3 and TRBJ1-2, with TRBD1 matching over 10 bases. V gave up 5 bases and J gave up 0 bases; unmatched junction bases: 3. The germline CDR1 and CDR2 sequences are SGHTA and FQGTGA. This CDR3 comprises 15 residues. The CDR3 DNA sequence: TGTGCCAGCAGCGGCGGGACAGGGGCTAACTATGGCTACACCTTC. As protein: CASSGGTGANYGYTF.

The chain combines TRBV5-5 with TRBJ2-5, with 7 bases that match TRBD2. There are 16 residues in the CDR3. J gave up 4 bases and V 0 bases, and 9 bases lay outside the gene matches. CDR1 and CDR2 from the germline V gene are SGHKS and YYEKEE (reference sequence). The CDR3 coding sequence is TGTGCCAGCAGCTTGGCGGGGGGAGCCCCCTTAGAGACCCAGTACTTC. Encoded protein: CASSLAGGAPLETQYF.

The gene calls are TRBV4-3 and TRBJ2-3; TRBD2 matches 7 bases. CDR3 length: 15 residues. CDR1 LGHNA and CDR2 YSLEER come from the germline V gene. The V gene end was trimmed by 0 bases and the J gene end by 1 base; junction bases not matched to a gene: 1. CDR3 sequence reads: CASSQDRGGTDTQYF. CDR3 sequence (DNA): TGCGCCAGCAGCCAAGATCGGGGGGGCACAGATACGCAGTATTTT.

The V call is TRBV7-8, the J call TRBJ2-1; D may be TRBD1 (5 bases). Germline loops: CDR1 SGHVS, CDR2 FQNEAQ. Trimming removed 5 bases at V and 5 bases at J, with 10 bases between. The CDR3 extends over 13 amino acids. The CDR3 loop is CASSRARDNEQFF. CDR3 sequence (DNA): TGTGCCAGCAGCCGCGCCAGGGACAATGAGCAGTTCTTC.

The chain uses TRBV10-2 and TRBJ2-2; 8 bases are shared with TRBD2. The CDR3 sequence is 14 residues long. CDR1 WSHSY and CDR2 SAAADI come from the germline V gene. After removal of 10 bases from V and 4 bases from J, the junction contained 8 bases not matched to a gene. Here the CDR3 reads CATKAGEITGELFF. CDR3 DNA: TGCGCCACAAAAGCGGGGGAGATCACCGGGGAGCTGTTTTTT.

The chain has TRBV5-1 and TRBJ2-2, with 11 bases aligning to TRBD2. J was trimmed by 5 bases and V by 3 bases; bases with no gene match: 6. Germline V gives CDR1 SGHRS, CDR2 YFSETQ. The length of the CDR3 is 16 residues. CDR3 DNA sequence: TGCGCCAGCAGCTCGACTAGCGGGAATCCTACCGGGGAGCTGTTTTTT. It codes for CASSSTSGNPTGELFF.

The chain couples TRBV9 to TRBJ2-7, with a tentative D call TRBD2 (5 bases). Per germline, CDR1 SGDLS and CDR2 YYNGEE. The CDR3 totals 12 residues. With 3 bases removed from V and 6 bases from J, the gap between germline ends came to 10 bases. This CDR3 reads CASSDEGAEQYF. The CDR3 nucleotides are TGTGCCAGCAGCGATGAGGGTGCCGAGCAGTACTTC. Filled out from reference TRBV9 and TRBJ2-7, the complete variable domain reads DSGVTQTPKHLITATGQRVTLRCSPRSGDLSVYWYQQSLDQGLQFLIQYYNGEERAKGNILERFSAQQFPDLHSELNLSSLELGDSALYFCASSDEGAEQYFGPGTRLTVT.

This clone occurred once. This sequence joins TRBV19 and TRBJ1-1; no clear D. V was clipped by 8 bases and J by 2 bases, with 15 bases between them. The CDR3 runs to 14 residues. Germline V gene lookup returns CDR1 LNHDA and CDR2 SQIVND (reference sequence). The CDR3: CASYTRAQNTEAFF. CDR3 in DNA: TGTGCCAGTTATACCCGCGCCCAAAACACTGAAGCTTTCTTT.

The gene calls are TRBV7-2 and TRBJ1-4; TRBD1 agrees at 8 bases. V lost 1 base to trimming and J lost 8 bases; unmatched junction nucleotides: 9. This CDR3 is 16 amino acids long. Germline V CDR1 and CDR2: SGHTA, FQGNSA. CDR3 in amino acids: CASSLGRTGQGEKLFF. The CDR3 nucleotides are TGTGCCAGCAGCTTAGGAAGGACAGGGCAGGGAGAAAAACTGTTTTTT.

The chain uses TRBV3-1 (or the pseudogene TRBV3-2) and TRBJ1-2; TRBD1 agrees at 9 bases. CDR1 is LGHDT and CDR2 is YNNKEL in the germline V gene (reference sequence). V was pared by 3 bases and J by 5 bases, with 10 bases of the junction left unmatched. The CDR3 covers 16 residues. The DNA for the CDR3 is TGTGCCAGCAGCCAGACGGACAGGGGCCCTCTTTATGGCTACACCTTC. Encoded protein: CASSQTDRGPLYGYTF.

Here the CDR3 reads CASRNGGGGAVGYTF. CDR3 sequence (DNA): TGTGCCAGCAGAAACGGAGGCGGGGGGGCAGTGGGCTACACCTTC. The chain combines TRBV6-5 with TRBJ1-2, with D possibly TRBD1 on 6 matching bases. The CDR3 is 15 amino acids. With 6 bases removed from V and 8 bases from J, the gap between germline ends came to 22 bases. The germline V gene has CDR1 MNHEY and CDR2 SVGAGI.

The V gene is TRBV12-3 or TRBV12-4, the J gene TRBJ2-7; a weak D match, TRBD2 (6 bases). Trimming shortened V by 1 base and J by 5 bases, and 6 bases separated the two germline ends. This CDR3 is 12 amino acids long. The CDR3 DNA follows: TGTGCCAGCAGTTTAGGCGGGGACGAGCAGTACTTC. Residues: CASSLGGDEQYF.

V is TRBV15 and J is TRBJ1-3; maybe TRBD1 (5 bases). This CDR3 region has 15 residues. Looked up from germline, CDR1 is LNHNV and CDR2 is YYDKDF (reference sequence). Trimming removed 3 bases from V and 0 bases from J, with 9 bases in between. CDR3 protein: CATSRGPSSGNTIYF. The CDR3 region has the DNA TGTGCCACCAGCAGGGGGCCGAGCTCTGGAAACACCATATATTTT. The full variable domain, its missing parts supplied by reference TRBV15 and TRBJ1-3, is DAMVIQNPRYQVTQFGKPVTLSCSQTLNHNVMYWYQQKSSQAPKLLFHYYDKDFNNEADTPDNFQSRRPNTSFCFLDIRSPGLGDTAMYLCATSRGPSSGNTIYFGEGSWLTVV.

This clone has only one observation. This sequence joins TRBV7-9 and TRBJ2-2, with 10 bases that match TRBD2. CDR1 is SEHNR, CDR2 FQNEAQ, per germline (reference sequence). V was clipped by 5 bases and J by 7 bases; unmatched bases: 7. The CDR3 is 15 amino acids. CDR3 in amino acids: CASSRGTSVGGELFF. The DNA of the CDR3 is TGTGCCAGCAGCCGAGGGACTAGCGTCGGCGGGGAGCTGTTTTTT.

This clone has only a few counts. The V and J genes are TRBV7-9 and TRBJ2-2, with 8 nucleotides matching TRBD2. Trimming cost V 5 bases and J 3 bases; bases outside gene matches: 14. Germline V gene lookup returns CDR1 SEHNR and CDR2 FQNEAQ (reference sequence). CDR3 length: 18 amino acids. CDR3 DNA sequence: TGTGCCAGCAGCCGCCAGATAGGCGCGGGGGGTCACACCGGGGAGCTGTTTTTT. Translated: CASSRQIGAGGHTGELFF. The entire variable domain, with the rest obtained from reference TRBV7-9 and TRBJ2-2, is as follows: DTGVSQNPRHKITKRGQNVTFRCDPISEHNRLYWYRQTLGQGPEFLTYFQNEAQLEKSRLLSDRFSAERPKGSFSTLEIQRTEQGDSAMYLCASSRQIGAGGHTGELFFGEGSRLTVL.

V usage is TRBV15 and J usage is TRBJ1-2; maybe TRBD1 (6 bases). From germline, CDR1 is LNHNV and CDR2 YYDKDF (reference sequence). The CDR3 length is 17 residues. The V gene lost 1 base and the J gene lost 6 bases, with 21 bases spanning the gap. CDR3 sequence: CATSRGHRGATADGYTF. The CDR3 coding sequence is TGTGCCACCAGCAGAGGGCACCGGGGGGCGACCGCTGATGGCTACACCTTC.

V and J are TRBV2 and TRBJ2-7; D is ambiguous. The length of the CDR3 is 11 residues. Deletions cut 8 bases from V and 2 bases from J, with 7 bases between. In germline, CDR1 is SNHLY, CDR2 FYNNEI. CDR3 sequence (DNA): TGTGCCAGCTCAGGCCCCTACGAGCAGTACTTC. It translates to CASSGPYEQYF.

This clone was observed once. V usage is TRBV18 and J usage is TRBJ2-1, with 7 bases fitting TRBD1. V shed 3 bases and J 1 base; nucleotides not matched to a gene: 3. CDR1 and CDR2 (germline): KGHSH, LQKENI. This CDR3 spans 15 amino acids. The CDR3 nucleotides are TGTGCCAGCTCACCCCTGACAGGGTCCTACAATGAGCAGTTCTTC. It translates to CASSPLTGSYNEQFF.

This clone was recorded only once. V gene TRBV6-2 or TRBV6-3 combines with J gene TRBJ1-2; maybe TRBD1 (5 bases). V was trimmed by 5 bases and J by 3 bases, leaving 13 bases between them. In germline, CDR1 is MNHEY, CDR2 SVGEGT. The CDR3 loop spans 14 amino acids. CDR3 sequence (DNA): TGTGCCAGCAGTCCCGCAGGGAGGTACTATGGCTACACCTTC. Its protein product is CASSPAGRYYGYTF.

V gene TRBV11-2 combines with J gene TRBJ2-3, with a tentative D call TRBD2 (7 bases). The germline V gene encodes CDR1 SGHAT and CDR2 FQNNGV. Trimming stripped 3 bases from V and 2 bases from J, with 18 bases between. The CDR3 length is 17 residues. CDR3 DNA: TGTGCCAGCAGCTTGTGGGGGGGGCGGGTCTTCACAGATACGCAGTATTTT. Encoded protein: CASSLWGGRVFTDTQYF.

The V gene is TRBV5-8, the J gene TRBJ2-5; a weak D match, TRBD2 (5 bases). This CDR3 is built from 14 residues. V was cut by 3 bases and J by 1 base, with 10 bases left in between. The germline V gene has CDR1 SGHTS and CDR2 YDEGEE. CDR3 nucleotides: TGTGCCAGCAGCTCTGGACTGCCCCAAGAGACCCAGTACTTC. Translating it yields CASSSGLPQETQYF.

This clone has more than one count but fewer than ten. The CDR3 here is CASSLDREPNTEAFF. The CDR3 nucleotides are TGCGCCAGCAGCTTGGACAGGGAACCGAACACTGAAGCTTTCTTT. J is TRBJ1-1 and V is TRBV5-1, with D possibly being TRBD1 (6 bases). With 0 bases removed from V and 1 base from J, the gap between germline ends came to 10 bases. The CDR3 is made up of 15 amino acids. CDR1 is SGHRS and CDR2 is YFSETQ in the germline V gene.

The V and J genes are TRBV7-2 and TRBJ1-4; perhaps TRBD1 as D (5 bases). Germline V gene lookup returns CDR1 SGHTA and CDR2 FQGNSA. The CDR3 loop spans 15 amino acids. The V gene lost 0 bases and the J gene lost 5 bases, with 10 bases spanning the gap. The CDR3 DNA reads as TGTGCCAGCAGCTTAGCGACGACAGCGAATGAAAAACTGTTTTTT. Translation: CASSLATTANEKLFF.

V is TRBV5-8 and J is TRBJ1-1, with 9 positions matching TRBD1. With V trimmed by 4 bases and J by 0 bases, 7 bases remained unmatched. Germline-derived CDR1 and CDR2 are SGHTS and YDEGEE. CDR3 length equals 16 residues. The CDR3 bases are TGTGCCAGCAGCCTATGGACAGGGGTATTGAACACTGAAGCTTTCTTT. This encodes CASSLWTGVLNTEAFF.

The CDR3 loop reads CASSYYTAGSSYEQYF. In nucleotides, the CDR3 is TGTGCCAGCAGTTATTATACAGCTGGTAGCTCCTACGAGCAGTACTTC. The chain has TRBV6-6 and TRBJ2-7; D is unclear. Between the trimmed V and J ends, which lost 3 bases and 0 bases, there was a span of 15 bases. This CDR3 region has 16 residues. Germline V gene sequence: CDR1 MNHNY, CDR2 SVGAGI (reference sequence).

The chain links TRBV7-2 to TRBJ2-3; TRBD2 matches at 8 bases. Looked up from germline, CDR1 is SGHTA and CDR2 is FQGNSA. J was trimmed by 3 bases and V by 11 bases; bases with no gene match: 10. The CDR3 length is 14 residues. The CDR3 DNA sequence: TGTGCCTGTCGACTAGCGATCGAGACAGATACGCAGTATTTT. Its translation: CACRLAIETDTQYF.